This T cell receptor (beta chain) emerged from a study of shared clonotypes between healthy human individuals. The wider study: Contributing individuals were two females and a few males aged 18 to 49. Study findings and constraints: All-four-donor shared clonotypes had higher generation probabilities than non-shared clonotypes did.

CD45RO-negative cells were positively selected for CCR7, leaving out terminally differentiated effector memory CD45RA+ cells. Points on this clone: Its antigen is not identified.

Genomic DNA belonging to each subset was distributed in equal measure over several immunoSEQ plates. Profiling relied on immunoSEQ multiplex PCR, and the TCRdb table lists in-frame clones only, not all of them. The sample includes 2 million to 2.5 million clones, about 95% of them seen just once. In germline, CDR1 is SGHRS, CDR2 YFSETQ. V was clipped by 0 bases and J by 0 bases, with 10 bases between them. This CDR3 has 16 amino acids. This receptor was obtained from a man between 18 and 29 years old in good health. The sample consisted of naive CD8+ T cells sorted from blood. The gene calls are TRBV5-1 and TRBJ2-1; weak D call: TRBD1 (5 bases). The chain's CDR3 is CASSLDRPSSYNEQFF. The CDR3 DNA sequence: TGCGCCAGCAGCTTGGACAGGCCGAGCTCCTACAATGAGCAGTTCTTC.